Included here is one T cell receptor beta chain sequence, with context. Its antigen has not been determined. Each CD8+ T cell subset was flow-sorted in triplicate, and 300,000 or so cells per subset were placed directly into RLT lysis buffer. To keep memory contaminants out, a stringent definition of naive CD8+ T cells was applied: CD45RO-CCR7+CD27+CD95-. Standard density gradient centrifugation was used to isolate peripheral blood mononuclear cells from buffy coats. Naive CXCR3-negative and CXCR3-positive CD8+ T cells were flow-sorted on a FACSAria III. An RNeasy Mini Kit was used to extract total RNA from the sorted cells. This sample was included in a study of CXCR3-negative and CXCR3-positive naive CD8 T cells (dated by TCRdb to the late 2010s). Concerning the study at large: Roughly 130 million TRB reads were obtained in total, roughly 1.5 +/- 0.3 million reads per library. The diversity and physicochemical repertoire analyses included approximately ten donors pooled from two independent experiments. TRBV-TRBJ cluster analysis included naive subsets from about five donors and memory cells from 3 donors. Points the paper makes about the study in general: TRB CDR3s from CXCR3-positive naive cells showed higher hydrophobicity (lower Kidera factor 4), lower energy, and higher strength and volume indices than CXCR3-negative naive cells. Both naive subsets had comparably high repertoire diversity, while memory CD8+ T cells had much lower repertoire diversity. Freshly isolated PBMCs were used for most assays because CXCR3 expression went down partially after cryopreservation. Because surface CD5, which is linked to self-reactivity in mice, was comparable between the naive subsets, TCR interaction strength was also inferred from TRB CDR3 physicochemical properties. Naive CXCR3-negative and CXCR3-positive cells from the same donor showed similar TRBV-TRBJ usage, whereas memory cells showed distinct patterns.

The CDR3 spans 12 residues, from the cysteine through the phenylalanine. No DNA was logged. CDR1 and CDR2 are read off the germline V gene (reference sequence) as DFQATT and SNEGSKA. TCRdb lists the instrument as NextSeq 550. The Human TCR Profiling Kit (MiLaboratory) was used to prepare UMI-labeled 5' RACE TRB cDNA libraries. The full amount of extracted RNA was used for cDNA synthesis, and the full amount of resulting cDNA was used for PCR amplification. Libraries were prepared in parallel using an identical number of PCR cycles. On the authors' methods: With a requirement of at least two reads per UMI, MIGEC and MiXCR extracted about 50,000 +/- 10,000 unique UMI-labeled TRB cDNA molecules per library. On average, about 40,000 +/- 10,000 functional in-frame TRB CDR3 nucleotide clonotypes lacking stop codons were found per library. After downsampling to 5000 UMI-labeled TRB molecules per sample, diversity metrics, including normalized Shannon-Wiener and Chao1, were computed in VDJtools. VDJtools was used to calculate clonotype-size-weighted physicochemical properties of the central five CDR3 residues, namely interaction energy, strength, volume and Kidera factor 4. Reads reprocessed by TCRdb are summarized as one entry per CDR3 protein sequence, and DNA is absent. For this entry, the V and J calls and clone size follow TCRdb and not the study's own pipeline. Per the sample table, the count is fewer than 65,000 distinct CDR3 sequences. Together, the top ten hold over 4% of the sample.

Recombination connected TRBV20-1 to TRBJ1-2; with no DNA, the TCRdb D assignment of TRBD1 cannot be verified. The receptor's source is a human donor in good health. Some clones in this sample may be carry-over from other donors' samples. Material for sequencing was naive CXCR3+ CD8+ T cells from blood. The label giving this sample's cell subset or site can be read as: CD45RO-CCR7+CD27+CD95- naive CD8+ T cells expressing CXCR3 (TNR3+). The CDR3 protein: CSALNGQGGYTF.